A single sample gave rise to the 24 T cell receptor beta chains below, sequenced in a study of blood T cell repertoires in COVID-19. Assay used: immunoSEQ multiplex PCR; TCRdb lists only in-frame clones, some missing. Of under 200,000 clones listed, 80% to 85% are singletons. Sequenced input: peripheral blood. The receptors originated from a woman in her 40s with acute or convalescent COVID-19.

The genes are TRBV21-1 and TRBJ1-3; TRBD1 is the table's D call, not checked against the DNA. TRBV21-1 is a pseudogene. CDR3 length: 15 residues. CDR3 DNA: TGTGCCAGCAGGCATCAGGGGAAGGTTGGAAACACCATATATTTT. This gives the protein CASRHQGKVGNTIYF.

This rearrangement joins TRBV4-1 to TRBJ1-4, with D tentatively TRBD1 (5 bases). This CDR3 has 15 residues. Trimming removed 8 bases from V and 5 bases from J, with 18 bases in between. Germline CDR1 is MGHRA and CDR2 is YSYEKL. The CDR3, as DNA: TGCGCCAGCGGCTATTCCGGGACTGTCAATGAAAAACTGTTTTTT. Translating gives CASGYSGTVNEKLFF.

The V and J genes are TRBV27 and TRBJ1-6; D gene unclear. The length of the CDR3 is 14 residues. Germline V gene lookup returns CDR1 MNHEY and CDR2 SMNVEV (reference sequence). Deletions cut 3 bases from V and 2 bases from J, with 5 bases between. CDR3 region: CASSLATYNSPLHF. For the CDR3, the DNA is TGTGCCAGCAGTTTGGCCACCTATAATTCACCCCTCCACTTT.

The chain carries TRBV14 and TRBJ2-1; 7 bases map to TRBD1. The germline V gene encodes CDR1 SGHDN and CDR2 FVKESK. V was clipped by 5 bases and J by 3 bases; unmatched bases: 13. CDR3 size: 17 residues. The CDR3 DNA sequence: TGTGCCAGCAGCAAACGTCCCACAGGGGCCCTCTACAATGAGCAGTTCTTC. Protein product: CASSKRPTGALYNEQFF. Full variable domain (rest looked up from reference TRBV14 and TRBJ2-1): EAGVTQFPSHSVIEKGQTVTLRCDPISGHDNLYWYRRVMGKEIKFLLHFVKESKQDESGMPNNRFLAERTGGTYSTLKVQPAELEDSGVYFCASSKRPTGALYNEQFFGPGTRLTVL.

Only one count was recorded for this clone. The CDR3 loop reads CATLPDRGLNTIYF. As DNA, the CDR3 is TGTGCCACCCTTCCGGACAGGGGGCTAAACACCATATATTTT. The chain combines TRBV2 with TRBJ1-3; 11 bases fit TRBD1. The CDR3 totals 14 residues. Germline values: CDR1 SNHLY, CDR2 FYNNEI. V shed 10 bases, J shed 6 bases, and the junction held 8 bases outside the gene matches.

This clone was recorded once. The chain is built from TRBV18 and TRBJ2-1; 8 nucleotides match TRBD2. CDR1 is KGHSH and CDR2 is LQKENI in the germline V gene. The CDR3 sequence is 16 residues long. The V gene end was trimmed by 6 bases and the J gene end by 0 bases; junction bases not matched to a gene: 7. Here the CDR3 DNA reads TGTGCCAGCTCCCTCCTGAGCGGGAGCTCCTACAATGAGCAGTTCTTC. It encodes CASSLLSGSSYNEQFF.

The chain links TRBV23-1 to TRBJ2-4; 7 bases align to TRBD1. TRBV23-1 is an ORF; its function is uncertain. CDR3 length: 17 amino acids. Trimming took 2 bases from V and 0 from J; bases not matched to a gene: 7. CDR3 protein: CASSQLGQFLAKNIQYF. CDR3 nucleotide sequence: TGCGCCAGCAGTCAACTGGGACAGTTCTTAGCCAAAAACATTCAGTACTTC.

The rearrangement uses TRBV11-2 and TRBJ2-2, with 7 bases fitting TRBD2. The CDR3 sequence is 16 residues long. J lost 6 bases, V lost 1 base, and 8 bases had no gene match. Germline V gene sequence: CDR1 SGHAT, CDR2 FQNNGV. The CDR3 spells CASSLGLAGVPGELFF. The CDR3 region has the DNA TGTGCCAGCAGCTTAGGATTGGCGGGAGTACCCGGGGAGCTGTTTTTT.

As regards this clone: One junction end does not reproduce the germline sequence, and a read error may be involved. The chain has TRBV5-4 and TRBJ2-6; 7 positions agree with TRBD2. CDR1 is SGHNT, CDR2 YYREEE, per germline (reference sequence). CDR3 length: 15 amino acids. CDR3 DNA sequence: TGTGCCAGCAGGTTGGGGACTACTGGGGCCAACGTCCTGACTTTC. Amino acid sequence: CASRLGTTGANVLTF.

J is TRBJ1-1 and V is TRBV6-5, with D possibly TRBD1 on 6 matching bases. V was shortened by 6 bases and J by 1 base, with 12 bases between the two germline ends. The CDR3 sequence is 14 residues long. Germline loops: CDR1 MNHEY, CDR2 SVGAGI. CDR3 nucleotides: TGTGCCAGCAGCCTTGGACAGCCGAACACTGAAGCTTTCTTT. Protein: CASSLGQPNTEAFF.

The V gene is TRBV13, the J gene TRBJ2-2, with D possibly being TRBD2 (5 bases). Germline values: CDR1 PRHDT, CDR2 FYEKMQ (reference sequence). V lost 3 bases, J lost 7 bases, and 6 bases lay in between. This CDR3 spans 12 amino acids. The CDR3: CASSFRGGELFF. The CDR3 DNA reads as TGTGCCAGCAGCTTTCGGGGCGGGGAGCTGTTTTTT.

The chain recombines TRBV3-1 (or the pseudogene TRBV3-2) with TRBJ1-2; a weak D match, TRBD1 (6 bases). Germline V gene lookup returns CDR1 LGHDT and CDR2 YNNKEL (reference sequence). The CDR3 has 14 residues. V was pared by 4 bases and J by 2 bases, with 11 bases between. DNA of the CDR3: TGTGCCAGCAGCCCCTCGACAGGAAACTATGGCTACACCTTC. This translates into CASSPSTGNYGYTF.

This chain connects TRBV28 to TRBJ2-5; 8 bases are shared with TRBD1. With V trimmed by 9 bases and J by 5 bases, 8 bases remained unmatched. Germline V gene sequence: CDR1 MDHEN, CDR2 SYDVKM. CDR3 length: 13 amino acids. The DNA of the CDR3 is TGTGCCAGTAGGACAGGGAACCTTGAGACCCAGTACTTC. This sequence encodes CASRTGNLETQYF.

The chain combines TRBV6-1 with TRBJ2-3; tentatively, D is TRBD1 (8 bases). V gave up 4 bases and J gave up 5 bases, with 19 bases separating them. The CDR3 is 16 amino acids. CDR1 and CDR2 (germline): MNHNS, SASEGT. This CDR3 reads CASSGTGTIGIDTQYF. The CDR3 DNA reads as TGTGCCAGCAGTGGGACAGGGACTATCGGCATAGATACGCAGTATTTT.

The chain couples TRBV5-1 to TRBJ2-3, with TRBD1 matching 8 bases. CDR1 SGHRS and CDR2 YFSETQ come from the germline V gene. This CDR3 comprises 14 residues. The ends lost 4 bases at V and 5 bases at J; junction bases unmatched: 6. The DNA of the CDR3 is TGCGCCAGCAGCCCTGGACAGGGAATAGATACGCAGTATTTT. The encoded protein is CASSPGQGIDTQYF.

This sequence joins TRBV6-5 and TRBJ2-2, with TRBD2 as a possible D gene (6 bases). Trimming left V 6 bases short and J 3 bases short, with 11 bases between. This CDR3 region has 14 residues. The germline gives CDR1 MNHEY, CDR2 SVGAGI. CDR3 protein: CASRLIADTGELFF. For the CDR3, the DNA is TGTGCCAGCAGGCTGATAGCGGACACCGGGGAGCTGTTTTTT.

The rearrangement links TRBV11-2 to TRBJ2-5, with unresolved D. Germline CDR1 is SGHAT and CDR2 is FQNNGV. The CDR3 is 12 residues long. The germline V and J ends were trimmed by 4 bases and 1 base, with 4 bases remaining between them. The CDR3 loop is CASSSSQETQYF. In DNA, the CDR3 is TGTGCCAGCAGCTCCAGCCAAGAGACCCAGTACTTC. Drawing the rest from reference TRBV11-2 and TRBJ2-5, the complete variable domain is EAGVAQSPRYKIIEKRQSVAFWCNPISGHATLYWYQQILGQGPKLLIQFQNNGVVDDSQLPKDRFSAERLKGVDSTLKIQPAKLEDSAVYLCASSSSQETQYFGPGTRLLVL.

The J gene is TRBJ1-1, the V gene TRBV6-5; TRBD1 matches 7 bases. The germline gives CDR1 MNHEY, CDR2 SVGAGI. This CDR3 comprises 14 residues. V was pared by 5 bases and J by 2 bases, with 5 bases of the junction left unmatched. CDR3 sequence reads: CASSPTGLNTEAFF. In DNA form, the CDR3 reads TGTGCCAGCAGTCCGACAGGGCTAAACACTGAAGCTTTCTTT.

The genes are TRBV28 and TRBJ2-2; 13 nucleotides match TRBD2. The ends lost 6 bases at V and 0 bases at J; junction bases unmatched: 22. The CDR3 sequence is 23 residues long. Germline V gene lookup returns CDR1 MDHEN and CDR2 SYDVKM. CDR3 sequence (DNA): TGTGCCAGCAGGATTTATGATTGGACTAGCGGGGGCCCCATCTCTACGAACACCGGGGAGCTGTTTTTT. Protein: CASRIYDWTSGGPISTNTGELFF.

The genes are TRBV7-8 and TRBJ1-1; TRBD1 is a possible D gene (5 bases). V lost 3 bases to trimming and J lost 4 bases, with 12 bases between them. The length of the CDR3 is 14 residues. Germline CDR1 and CDR2: SGHVS and FQNEAQ. For the CDR3, the DNA is TGTGCCAGCAGCTTGGCAGGGTGGGCCACTGAAGCTTTCTTT. Translating gives CASSLAGWATEAFF.

The table lists this clone with a few counts. This chain links TRBV20-1 with TRBJ2-5; unclear D gene. The V gene lost 4 bases and the J gene lost 5 bases, with 5 bases spanning the gap. The germline CDR1 and CDR2 sequences are DFQATT and SNEGSKA (reference sequence). The CDR3 totals 10 residues. The CDR3 sequence: CSAKSETQYF. The CDR3 region has the DNA TGCAGTGCTAAATCTGAGACCCAGTACTTC.

The chain carries TRBV6-5 and TRBJ1-2, with 9 bases lining up with TRBD1. V dropped 0 bases and J dropped 7; count of bases not matched to a gene: 6. Germline assignment: CDR1 MNHEY and CDR2 SVGAGI. The CDR3 sequence is 15 residues long. CDR3 DNA: TGTGCCAGCAGTTACTCCACAGGGGGCGGAGGTGGCTACACCTTC. It specifies CASSYSTGGGGGYTF.

This clone was detected only a few times. The genes are TRBV2 and TRBJ1-2, with D perhaps matching TRBD1 (6 bases). This CDR3 contains 15 residues. Germline V gene sequence: CDR1 SNHLY, CDR2 FYNNEI. With 5 bases removed from V and 4 bases from J, the gap between germline ends came to 17 bases. CDR3 DNA sequence: TGTGCCAGCAGTATCCCGACAGGCGGAGTCTATGGCTACACCTTC. Its protein product is CASSIPTGGVYGYTF. Full variable domain (missing parts from reference TRBV2 and TRBJ1-2): EPEVTQTPSHQVTQMGQEVILRCVPISNHLYFYWYRQILGQKVEFLVSFYNNEISEKSEIFDDQFSVERPDGSNFTLKIRSTKLEDSAMYFCASSIPTGGVYGYTFGSGTRLTVV.

This chain uses TRBV7-9 with TRBJ2-3; 10 bases align to TRBD2. This CDR3 has 15 amino acids. J lost 4 bases, V lost 5 bases, and 6 bases had no gene match. From germline, CDR1 is SEHNR and CDR2 FQNEAQ (reference sequence). CDR3 sequence: CASSVGAGGSDTQYF. Here the CDR3 DNA reads TGTGCCAGCAGCGTCGGAGCGGGGGGGTCAGATACGCAGTATTTT.